The source of this T cell receptor beta chain is a study of cytomegalovirus exposure and HLA in healthy donors (dated by TCRdb to 2015 to 2018). About the full investigation: The roughly 700 repertoires of the first cohort and the roughly 110 validation repertoires were produced on the same platform, according to a later analysis. The study was designed to test whether signatures of past pathogen exposure could be identified by cataloging public T cell receptors. Along with the roughly 700-subject first cohort, a separate validation cohort of more than 90 different subjects was used. To predict cytomegalovirus infection status, the study combined high-throughput TCR immunosequencing, statistical association of individual TCRs with disease status, and machine learning. Overall study results and their limits: A later analysis found that TCRs clustered in the first cohort also tended to co-occur in the 130 or so validation repertoires, with 94% of cluster scores above 0. The study listed 170 or so TCR beta chains as associated with cytomegalovirus. In vitro tests confirmed that a few of the cytomegalovirus-associated TCR beta chains recognize cytomegalovirus antigens. The authors suggested that the approach could potentially be generalized to other disease states and immunological phenotypes. The classifier was reported to diagnose cytomegalovirus status with high specificity and sensitivity in both the original and validation cohorts. While some public TCRs were present in many individuals, most TCR sequences turned up only very rarely across donors. All 130 or so repertoires were used to score co-occurrence in the validation cohort in a later analysis, because that analysis had no HLA typing for the cohort.

Receptor libraries were prepared by the immunoSEQ multiplex PCR assay. On the authors' methods: A statistical classification framework was built for diagnosing cytomegalovirus status from the catalog of TCR beta chain sequences. Imported from immuneACCESS, the table was reduced by TCRdb to in-frame sequences with V and J called. These copies leave out some clones; in studies compared against another copy, an unresolved V gene accounts for under half, and the cause of the remainder is not known. The DNA was the basis for D and trimming; V, J and clone size are from that table. Across this sample there are 150,000 or so clones, with approximately 86% seen only once. The ten largest clones take up about 2.2% of the sample. Donors formed part of the validation cohort, which comprised about 130 subjects and was distinct from the first cohort of 550 to 850 subjects. The germline V gene (reference sequence) specifies MNHEY as CDR1 and SMNVEV as CDR2. Trimming removed 8 bases from V and 0 bases from J; the gene matches leave 9 bases unexplained. The CDR3 runs 16 residues from the cysteine to the phenylalanine. Only CDR3 DNA remains: 48 bases, in frame from the first base.

Of note for this clone: This clone's antigen is unknown. No quality values exist for individual bases; no much larger clone is one base distant.

Material for sequencing was PBMCs. The sequence came from a human donor in good health. The chain links TRBV27 with TRBJ2-2; TRBD1 aligns with 7 central bases. The nucleotides are TGTGCCAGCCACGCCGCCGGGACAGCGAACACCGGGGAGCTGTTTTTT. It translates as CASHAAGTANTGELFF.